The 32 T cell receptor beta chains presented below share a single source sample, sequenced in a study of T cell changes during pregnancy in multiple sclerosis. Clones were read by immunoSEQ multiplex PCR, and TCRdb kept only the in-frame ones, dropping some. The sample includes about 73,000 clones, 85% to 95% of them seen just once. The material sequenced was peripheral blood, taken in the third trimester of pregnancy. These receptor sequences come from a female donor in good health, enrolled as a control in a pregnancy study.

A few counts support this clone. The chain is built from TRBV6-9 and TRBJ2-1; no clear D. This CDR3 spans 11 amino acids. Looked up from germline, CDR1 is MNHGY and CDR2 is SVAAGI. The ends were cut back, 7 bases at V and 10 bases at J, with 11 bases in the middle. For the CDR3, the DNA is TGTGCCAGCACCCCCATGGCCGAGCAGTTCTTC. Translating it yields CASTPMAEQFF.

V and J are TRBV7-8 and TRBJ2-1; TRBD2 matches at 10 bases. This CDR3 has 16 amino acids. V lost 10 bases, J lost 1 base, and 10 bases stayed unmatched. CDR1 and CDR2 from the germline V gene are SGHVS and FQNEAQ. This CDR3 is CATKGSGGASYNEQFF. As DNA, the CDR3 is TGTGCCACGAAGGGAAGCGGGGGGGCTTCCTACAATGAGCAGTTCTTC. Complete variable domain (other parts from reference TRBV7-8 and TRBJ2-1): GAGVSQSPRYKVAKRGQDVALRCDPISGHVSLFWYQQALGQGPEFLTYFQNEAQLDKSGLPSDRFFAERPEGSVSTLKIQRTQQEDSAVYLCATKGSGGASYNEQFFGPGTRLTVL.

V is TRBV2 and J is TRBJ2-7; 13 bases fit TRBD2. CDR1 SNHLY and CDR2 FYNNEI come from the germline V gene. This CDR3 contains 15 residues. The V gene end was trimmed by 7 bases and the J gene end by 5 bases; junction bases not matched to a gene: 8. CDR3 nucleotide sequence: TGTGCCAGCAACCGACTACTAGCGGGGGGGGACGAGCAGTACTTC. It is translated as CASNRLLAGGDEQYF. Based on the CDR3 plus reference TRBV2 and TRBJ2-7, the full variable domain is EPEVTQTPSHQVTQMGQEVILRCVPISNHLYFYWYRQILGQKVEFLVSFYNNEISEKSEIFDDQFSVERPDGSNFTLKIRSTKLEDSAMYFCASNRLLAGGDEQYFGPGTRLTVT.

This sequence joins TRBV14 and TRBJ2-3; D is possibly TRBD2 (5 bases). CDR3 length: 13 residues. CDR1 and CDR2 from the germline V gene are SGHDN and FVKESK. With 0 bases removed from V and 5 bases from J, the gap between germline ends came to 6 bases. In nucleotides, the CDR3 is TGTGCCAGCAGCCAAGATGGGAGAGATACGCAGTATTTT. Amino acid sequence: CASSQDGRDTQYF. Full variable domain (outside the CDR3, taken from reference TRBV14 and TRBJ2-3): EAGVTQFPSHSVIEKGQTVTLRCDPISGHDNLYWYRRVMGKEIKFLLHFVKESKQDESGMPNNRFLAERTGGTYSTLKVQPAELEDSGVYFCASSQDGRDTQYFGPGTRLTVL.

The chain links TRBV4-3 to TRBJ1-6; no definite D call. V dropped 3 bases and J dropped 10 bases, with 13 bases sitting between them. The CDR3 contains 14 residues. Germline lookup yields CDR1 LGHNA and CDR2 YSLEER. This CDR3 reads CASSHDLTPSPLHF. The CDR3 nucleotides are TGCGCCAGCAGCCACGACTTAACCCCCTCACCCCTCCACTTT.

This chain uses TRBV6-1 with TRBJ1-1; no definite D call. CDR3 length equals 14 residues. Germline CDR1 reads MNHNS; CDR2 reads SASEGT. Between the trimmed V and J ends, which lost 6 bases and 8 bases, there was a span of 19 bases. The CDR3 sequence is CASSQYTGRSEAFF. CDR3 coding DNA: TGTGCCAGCAGCCAATACACTGGGAGATCAGAAGCTTTCTTT.

V is TRBV25-1 and J is TRBJ1-6, with D tentatively TRBD1 (5 bases). Trimming shortened V by 3 bases and J by 9 bases, and 15 bases separated the two germline ends. Germline values: CDR1 MGHDK, CDR2 SYGVNS. There are 15 residues in the CDR3. For the CDR3, the DNA is TGTGCCAGCAGTGACCCTCAGGGTTCGGGTTCACCCCTCCACTTT. This gives the protein CASSDPQGSGSPLHF.

This chain joins TRBV4-1 and TRBJ2-3; perhaps TRBD2 as D (5 bases). Trimming cost V 0 bases and J 1 base, with 14 bases left between them. The CDR3 sequence is 17 residues long. Per the germline V gene, CDR1 is MGHRA and CDR2 is YSYEKL. DNA for the CDR3: TGCGCCAGCAGCCAAGATCGTCTAGCCAGAGGCACAGATACGCAGTATTTT. Its protein is CASSQDRLARGTDTQYF.

The rearrangement joins TRBV5-1 to TRBJ2-1, with 15 bases identical to TRBD2. Germline V gives CDR1 SGHRS, CDR2 YFSETQ. This CDR3 has 15 amino acids. V shed 7 bases, J shed 6 bases, and the junction held 5 bases outside the gene matches. CDR3 in amino acids: CASLGLAGGINEQFF. In DNA, the CDR3 is TGCGCCAGCTTGGGACTAGCGGGGGGCATCAATGAGCAGTTCTTC. The complete variable domain, with remaining parts taken from reference TRBV5-1 and TRBJ2-1, reads KAGVTQTPRYLIKTRGQQVTLSCSPISGHRSVSWYQQTPGQGLQFLFEYFSETQRNKGNFPGRFSGRQFSNSRSEMNVSTLELGDSALYLCASLGLAGGINEQFFGPGTRLTVL.

The J gene is TRBJ2-2, the V gene TRBV7-9; 10 bases fit TRBD2. Germline loops: CDR1 SEHNR, CDR2 FQNEAQ (reference sequence). The CDR3 length is 17 residues. J gave up 3 bases and V 5 bases, and 9 bases lay outside the gene matches. The CDR3 region has the DNA TGTGCCAGCAGCCCCGGGCTAACTAGCGGGGACACCGGGGAGCTGTTTTTT. It encodes CASSPGLTSGDTGELFF.

The V call is TRBV27, the J call TRBJ2-5; TRBD2 agrees at 7 bases. Germline-derived CDR1 and CDR2 are MNHEY and SMNVEV (reference sequence). This CDR3 is 15 amino acids long. V dropped 1 base and J dropped 2; count of bases not matched to a gene: 4. The CDR3 region has the DNA TGTGCCAGCAGTTTATTGGGGGGGGGACAAGAGACCCAGTACTTC. It specifies CASSLLGGGQETQYF.

This chain links TRBV19 with TRBJ2-3; TRBD1 matches at 7 bases. The CDR3 is 11 amino acids. In germline, CDR1 is LNHDA, CDR2 SQIVND (reference sequence). The V segment lost 10 bases and the J segment 6 bases; nucleotides outside the gene matches: 4. This CDR3 reads CATRGPDTQYF. CDR3 coding DNA: TGTGCCACAAGGGGGCCGGATACGCAGTATTTT.

This clone was counted once. This chain links TRBV5-1 with TRBJ2-7; the match to TRBD1 covers 9 bases. CDR1 SGHRS and CDR2 YFSETQ come from the germline V gene. The CDR3 has 16 amino acids. V lost 0 bases to trimming and J lost 3 bases; unmatched junction nucleotides: 7. CDR3 DNA sequence: TGCGCCAGCAGCTTGGCCACGGGGGACAGGGTCTACGAGCAGTACTTC. Protein product: CASSLATGDRVYEQYF.

This chain uses TRBV7-2 with TRBJ2-7; D remains unclear. Trimming removed 6 bases at V and 6 bases at J, with 12 bases between. Looked up from germline, CDR1 is SGHTA and CDR2 is FQGNSA. The CDR3 is 12 residues long. As DNA, the CDR3 is TGTGCCAGCAGTCCCGCCTACTCCGAGCAGTACTTC. It yields the protein CASSPAYSEQYF.

This chain links TRBV5-1 with TRBJ2-1; D is possibly TRBD1 (6 bases). In germline, CDR1 is SGHRS, CDR2 YFSETQ. The CDR3 contains 15 residues. V lost 3 bases and J 1 base, leaving 11 bases between the germline ends. In DNA, the CDR3 is TGCGCCAGCAGCTCGACAGGAACTTCCTACAATGAGCAGTTCTTC. Encoded protein: CASSSTGTSYNEQFF.

The rearrangement links TRBV4-1 to TRBJ1-1; 7 bases are shared with TRBD1. The CDR3 is made up of 15 amino acids. J gave up 3 bases and V 3 bases, and 7 bases lay outside the gene matches. Germline V gene lookup returns CDR1 MGHRA and CDR2 YSYEKL. In nucleotides, the CDR3 is TGCGCCAGCAGCCAGAGGGACAGAGGGGACACTGAAGCTTTCTTT. It codes for CASSQRDRGDTEAFF.

The rearrangement links TRBV2 to TRBJ2-1; 11 bases agree with TRBD2. CDR1 and CDR2 from the germline V gene are SNHLY and FYNNEI. After removal of 6 bases from V and 4 bases from J, the junction contained 5 bases not matched to a gene. This CDR3 has 15 residues. The CDR3 spells CASRAGLAVYNEQFF. The CDR3 DNA reads TGTGCCAGCAGGGCGGGACTAGCGGTTTACAATGAGCAGTTCTTC.

The CDR3 loop is CASSLGRSGRIDNEQYF. In DNA, the CDR3 is TGTGCCAGCAGCTTGGGAAGATCCGGGAGGATTGATAACGAGCAGTACTTC. This chain joins TRBV11-1 and TRBJ2-7; 7 nucleotides match TRBD2. Germline trimming cut 3 bases from V and 5 bases from J; bases unmatched to any gene: 16. Germline CDR1 SGHAT, CDR2 FQDESV (reference sequence). This CDR3 has 17 amino acids.

The chain carries TRBV15 and TRBJ1-6; D not certain. CDR3 length equals 14 residues. Germline V gene lookup returns CDR1 LNHNV and CDR2 YYDKDF (reference sequence). Deletions cut 1 base from V and 8 bases from J, with 9 bases between. This chain's CDR3 is CATSRAPADSPLHF. In DNA form, the CDR3 reads TGTGCCACCAGCAGAGCCCCGGCGGATTCACCCCTCCACTTT.

J is TRBJ1-1 and V is TRBV9; D ambiguous. CDR1 is SGDLS, CDR2 YYNGEE, per germline. The CDR3 runs 14 residues. V lost 0 bases and J 5 bases, leaving 11 bases between the germline ends. CDR3 in amino acids: CASSVVPTGTEAFF. The DNA of the CDR3 is TGTGCCAGCAGCGTAGTCCCTACGGGAACTGAAGCTTTCTTT.

The chain carries TRBV7-2 and TRBJ2-1, with 10 positions matching TRBD2. The CDR3 has 15 amino acids. The junction had 3 bases not matched to a gene; V was cut back by 5 bases and J by 2 bases. CDR1 and CDR2 from the germline V gene are SGHTA and FQGNSA. The CDR3 here is CASSQLAGTYNEQFF. Here the CDR3 DNA reads TGTGCCAGCAGCCAACTAGCGGGAACCTACAATGAGCAGTTCTTC.

V is TRBV5-1 and J is TRBJ2-7; 8 nucleotides line up with TRBD2. Germline V gives CDR1 SGHRS, CDR2 YFSETQ. The J segment lost 4 bases and the V segment lost 3 bases, leaving 9 bases of the junction unmatched. The CDR3 consists of 15 residues. The CDR3 loop reads CASSSGLGSRYEQYF. In DNA form, the CDR3 reads TGCGCCAGCAGCTCGGGACTAGGGTCGAGGTACGAGCAGTACTTC.

This clone was detected once. The gene calls are TRBV19 and TRBJ2-1; TRBD2 aligns across 9 bases. The ends lost 1 base at V and 7 bases at J; junction bases unmatched: 8. The CDR3 contains 16 residues. Germline V gene data show CDR1 as LNHDA and CDR2 as SQIVND (reference sequence). For the CDR3, the DNA is TGTGCCAGTAGTATAGGTGGCGGGGGGGCGATGAATGAGCAGTTCTTC. Translating it yields CASSIGGGGAMNEQFF.

This clone was detected only once. The chain uses TRBV4-3 and TRBJ2-7; 10 nucleotides agree with TRBD2. This CDR3 is 17 amino acids long. In germline, CDR1 is LGHNA, CDR2 YSLEER. Trimming removed 0 bases from V and 7 bases from J; junction bases left unmatched: 12. CDR3 residues: CASSQDPLLAGVEEQYF. The CDR3 nucleotides are TGCGCCAGCAGCCAAGATCCGCTGCTAGCGGGAGTCGAAGAGCAGTACTTC.

The sample holds one count of this clone. The chain carries TRBV28 and TRBJ1-1, with TRBD1 identical over 7 bases. The CDR3 is 15 amino acids. The ends lost 6 bases at V and 2 bases at J; junction bases unmatched: 9. Germline assignment: CDR1 MDHEN and CDR2 SYDVKM. CDR3 nucleotides: TGTGCCAGCAGCCTCCTGACAGGGAGTAACACTGAAGCTTTCTTT. This codes for CASSLLTGSNTEAFF.

V and J are TRBV5-4 and TRBJ1-6; 7 nucleotides match TRBD1. Germline-derived CDR1 and CDR2 are SGHNT and YYREEE (reference sequence). V gave up 0 bases and J gave up 10 bases; unmatched junction bases: 10. This CDR3 spans 16 amino acids. CDR3 sequence reads: CASSLEGTDRNSPLHF. CDR3 nucleotides: TGTGCCAGCAGCTTGGAGGGGACAGACAGGAACTCACCCCTCCACTTT.

This chain links TRBV27 with TRBJ2-7, with D maybe TRBD1 (7 bases). V dropped 2 bases and J dropped 7 bases, with 15 bases sitting between them. Germline-derived CDR1 and CDR2 are MNHEY and SMNVEV (reference sequence). The CDR3 runs to 14 residues. This chain's CDR3 is CASSLTGAREEQYF. The CDR3 DNA is TGTGCCAGCAGTTTAACAGGGGCACGGGAGGAGCAGTACTTC.

The rearrangement uses TRBV6-5 and TRBJ1-5; possible D gene TRBD1, 6 bases. Trimming removed 2 bases at V and 2 bases at J, with 13 bases between. Germline V gene data show CDR1 as MNHEY and CDR2 as SVGAGI. This CDR3 has 16 amino acids. The CDR3 reads CASSYGRGYGNQPQHF. The CDR3 DNA sequence: TGTGCCAGCAGTTACGGCAGGGGATATGGCAATCAGCCCCAGCATTTT.

In this sample, this clone turned up a few times. CDR3 coding DNA: TGTGCCAGCAGTTTACCCGAGGGCCCTGGCTACACCTTC. Amino acids: CASSLPEGPGYTF. The rearrangement links TRBV28 to TRBJ1-2; D is unclear. Trimming cost V 2 bases and J 7 bases, with 11 bases left between them. CDR1 and CDR2 (germline): MDHEN, SYDVKM. The CDR3 totals 13 residues.

The chain couples TRBV5-4 to TRBJ2-2, with a weak D call TRBD1 (6 bases). V gave up 4 bases and J gave up 5 bases, with 9 bases separating them. The CDR3 consists of 13 residues. CDR1 SGHNT and CDR2 YYREEE come from the germline V gene (reference sequence). The CDR3 nucleotides are TGTGCCAGCAGCCGTCAGGGGACCGGGGAGCTGTTTTTT. This translates into CASSRQGTGELFF.

The DNA for the CDR3 is TGTGCCACCAGCAGCAGGGGTGGGTACACTGAAGCTTTCTTT. It codes for CATSSRGGYTEAFF. The chain uses TRBV15 and TRBJ1-1; D may be TRBD1 (6 bases). The V end lost 3 bases, the J end lost 3 bases, and 11 bases lay between the germline ends. This CDR3 region has 14 residues. Germline V gives CDR1 LNHNV, CDR2 YYDKDF (reference sequence).

The chain couples TRBV29-1 to TRBJ2-2; 8 nucleotides align to TRBD1. J gave up 6 bases and V 0 bases, and 3 bases lay outside the gene matches. CDR3 length: 14 residues. From germline, CDR1 is SQVTM and CDR2 ANQGSEA. The CDR3, as DNA: TGCAGCGTTGAAGACAGGGGGCCATCCGGGGAGCTGTTTTTT. Translating gives CSVEDRGPSGELFF.